These T cell receptor beta chains were read from a single sample in a study of CD8 T cells in ankylosing spondylitis. TCRdb analysed the 5' RACE reads with MiXCR anew, one entry per CDR3 protein. The data contain 150,000 to 200,000 distinct CDR3 sequences, over 10% of them singletons. Sequencing input: blood, either unsorted or a sorted T cell fraction (not recorded which). These receptors were taken from a female donor with ankylosing spondylitis or in good health (not recorded which). Both conserved end residues are part of each CDR3. A D gene is named only where the DNA matches it firmly. Clone sizes are shown as once, few or many counts, or a class when the clone is expanded.

j_call clone_size v_call d_call cdr3_aa cdr3_nt
TRBJ2-1 many TRBV11-2 TRBD2 CASSPGLAGLNEQFF TGTGCCAGCAGCCCGGGACTAGCGGGATTGAATGAGCAGTTCTTC
TRBJ1-6 many TRBV5-1 - CASSPENSGVGSRSPLHF TGCGCCAGCAGCCCCGAAAATAGTGGGGTGGGCTCTCGATCACCCCTCCACTTT
TRBJ2-1 few TRBV5-1 - CASSLGGDSSYNEQFF TGCGCCAGCAGCTTGGGCGGGGACAGCTCCTACAATGAGCAGTTCTTC
TRBJ2-4 many TRBV11-2 TRBD2 CASSQRGTLAGWGAKNIQYF TGTGCCAGCAGCCAAAGGGGGACTCTAGCGGGATGGGGGGCCAAAAACATTCAGTACTTC
TRBJ2-1 many TRBV6-2/TRBV6-3 - CASSLNREQFF TGTGCCAGCAGTTTAAACAGGGAGCAGTTCTTC
TRBJ1-5 many TRBV7-2 - CASSFTAREGGQPQHF TGTGCCAGCAGCTTTACGGCGAGGGAGGGAGGGCAGCCCCAGCATTTT
TRBJ2-1 many TRBV10-3 - CAIGPLGATYEQFF TGTGCCATCGGCCCCCTTGGGGCTACATATGAGCAGTTCTTC
TRBJ2-3 many TRBV5-1 - CASSRPGADTQYF TGCGCCAGCTCGCGCCCCGGTGCAGATACGCAGTATTTT
TRBJ1-2 many TRBV6-2/TRBV6-3 - CASSGGRLTNYGYTF TGTGCCAGCAGTGGGGGCAGGCTAACTAACTATGGCTACACCTTC
TRBJ1-2 many TRBV24-1 - CATSDSGNTVGYGYTF TGTGCCACCAGTGATTCGGGAAACACCGTGGGCTATGGCTACACCTTC
TRBJ2-5 many TRBV12-3/TRBV12-4 - CASSDRLGTQYF TGTGCCAGCAGTGACCGGCTAGGGACCCAGTACTTC
TRBJ2-1 many TRBV29-1 TRBD2 CSVRDYSYNEQFF TGCAGCGTCCGGGACTACTCCTACAATGAGCAGTTCTTC
TRBJ2-7 many TRBV5-1 TRBD2 CASSWTLAELYEQYF TGCGCCAGCAGCTGGACCCTAGCGGAGCTTTACGAGCAGTACTTC
TRBJ1-2 many TRBV28 TRBD1 CASSLRDRVEHGYTF TGTGCCAGCAGTTTAAGGGACAGGGTAGAGCATGGCTACACCTTC
TRBJ2-3 few TRBV4-1 TRBD2 CASSRRNPPGSSGIPLDTQYF TGCGCCAGCAGCCGCCGAAATCCCCCCGGCTCTAGCGGGATTCCCTTGGATACGCAGTATTTT
TRBJ2-2 many TRBV18 TRBD2 CASSPREGSSGELFF TGTGCCAGCTCACCGCGGGAGGGGAGTTCCGGGGAGCTGTTTTTT